One T cell receptor (beta chain) is described in this entry. Germline values: CDR1 MNHNS, CDR2 SASEGT. The CDR3 is 15 amino acids. V was pared by 2 bases and J by 4 bases, with 2 bases of the junction left unmatched. Per the original data handling: Amplification with reference gene primers provided the estimates of nucleated cell counts. Data came from immunoSEQ multiplex PCR; TCRdb stores just in-frame clones and leaves some out. V, J and clone size reflect that table, while D and trimming were determined from the DNA. The repertoire holds some 280,000 clones, with roughly 89% as singletons. The data belong to a study of blood T cell repertoires in COVID-19.

This chain connects TRBV6-1 to TRBJ2-1, with 10 bases matching TRBD2. The receptor was isolated from a woman in her thirties with active or convalescent COVID-19. The sequenced material came from peripheral blood. The CDR3 coding sequence is TGTGCCAGCAGTGAACTAGCGGGGGATTACAATGAGCAGTTCTTC. It translates to CASSELAGDYNEQFF.